This T cell receptor (beta chain) derives from a study of blood T cell repertoires in COVID-19. About the study: Samples came from the United States, Italy and Spain, spanning acute and convalescent COVID-19. In each case, the material was cDNA or gDNA derived from T cells, B-cell-depleted T cells, or PBMCs.

CDR3 length equals 18 residues. V lost 0 bases and J lost 6; bases outside the gene matches: 16. Authors' methods: Estimation of nucleated cell counts was performed using reference gene primer amplification. Using immunoSEQ multiplex PCR, the repertoire was profiled, and TCRdb retains in-frame clones only, with some absent. That table supplies the V and J calls and clone size; D and trimming were determined from the DNA. Of more than 150,000 clones listed, roughly four fifths are singletons. The rearrangement uses TRBV5-3 and TRBJ2-7, with 9 bases that match TRBD2. TRBV5-3 is recorded as an ORF, its role being uncertain. Input material: peripheral blood. This TCR derives from a woman under 40 with acute or convalescent COVID-19. The CDR3 protein is CARSLAESGRFCFGEQYF. The CDR3 nucleotides are TGTGCCAGAAGCTTGGCGGAGAGCGGGAGGTTCTGTTTCGGCGAGCAGTACTTC.